This T cell receptor beta chain was found in a study of T cell responses to AZD1222 COVID-19 vaccine. For this clone: The antigen remains unidentified.

V was shortened by 6 bases and J by 7 bases, with 9 bases between the two germline ends. This CDR3 is built from 12 residues. Points from the study as a whole: Increases in Spike-specific TCR breadth and depth were seen after two AZD1222 doses. Among the donors, most were white British and more were female, and clonal diversity was possibly underestimated. All repertoire sampling was performed exclusively after the peak T cell response. Reports say nearly half of spike-specific TCRs go after unmutated variant regions.

Repertoires were generated with immunoSEQ multiplex PCR, while TCRdb's copy carries only in-frame clones and drops some. Found here are approximately 140,000 clones, 75% to 95% of them singletons; the top ten hold about 3.3%. The genes are TRBV12-3 or TRBV12-4 and TRBJ1-4, with no clear D. Sequenced here: peripheral blood, sampled 28 days after the second AZD1222 dose. This receptor was taken from an adult who received the AZD1222 COVID-19 vaccine. Here the CDR3 reads CASRATSEKLFF. CDR3 sequence (DNA): TGTGCCAGCAGGGCGACGAGTGAAAAACTGTTTTTT.